This T cell receptor beta chain was found in a study of blood T cell repertoires in COVID-19. About the study: Donors in the United States, Italy and Spain gave samples during acute or convalescent COVID-19. Sources were T cells, B-cell-depleted T cells, or PBMCs; the material itself was cDNA or gDNA.

In the study's own analysis: Reference gene primer amplification in the assay estimated nucleated cell counts. Sequencing used immunoSEQ multiplex PCR; TCRdb keeps in-frame clones, though not all of them. Clone size and V and J calls were adopted from that table, with D and trimming inferred from the DNA. The sample shows roughly 100,000 clones, approximately 92% of them seen only once. This receptor was obtained from a woman of 80 years or more with acute or convalescent COVID-19. The sequenced sample was peripheral blood.

The CDR3 DNA is TGTGCCAGCAGCTCGACAGGGCCAGAGACCCAGTACTTC. Amino acids: CASSSTGPETQYF. The rearrangement links TRBV11-3 to TRBJ2-5; 7 bases align to TRBD1. The CDR3 is 13 residues long. V dropped 4 bases and J dropped 4; count of bases not matched to a gene: 3. Germline CDR1 and CDR2: SGHNT and YENEEA.